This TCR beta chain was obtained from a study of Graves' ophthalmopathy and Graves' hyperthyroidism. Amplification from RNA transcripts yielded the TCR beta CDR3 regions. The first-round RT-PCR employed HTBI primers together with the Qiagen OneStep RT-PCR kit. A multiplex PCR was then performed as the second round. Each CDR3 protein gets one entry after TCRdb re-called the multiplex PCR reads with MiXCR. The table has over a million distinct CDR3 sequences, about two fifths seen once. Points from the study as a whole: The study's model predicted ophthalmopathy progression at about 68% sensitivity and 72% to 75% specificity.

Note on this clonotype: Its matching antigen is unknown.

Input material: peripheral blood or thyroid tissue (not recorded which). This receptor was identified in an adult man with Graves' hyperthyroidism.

This chain's CDR3 is CASSRWQLQETQYF. The CDR3 DNA follows: TGTGCCAGCAGCCGATGGCAGCTTCAAGAGACCCAGTACTTC. The chain joins TRBV7-3 to TRBJ2-5; D is undetermined. CDR3 length: 14 amino acids. Germline V gives CDR1 SGHTA, CDR2 FQGTGA. V lost 5 bases to trimming and J lost 2 bases, with 12 bases between them.